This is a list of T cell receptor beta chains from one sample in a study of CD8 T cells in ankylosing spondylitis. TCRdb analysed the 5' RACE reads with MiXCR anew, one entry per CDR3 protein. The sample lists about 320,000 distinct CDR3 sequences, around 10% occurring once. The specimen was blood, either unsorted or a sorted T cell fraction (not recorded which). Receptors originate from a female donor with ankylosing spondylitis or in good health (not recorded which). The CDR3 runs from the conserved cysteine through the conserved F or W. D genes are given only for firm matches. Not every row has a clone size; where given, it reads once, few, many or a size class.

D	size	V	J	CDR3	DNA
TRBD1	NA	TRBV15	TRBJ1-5	CATSSGWTGGYQPQHF	TGTGCCACCAGCAGTGGGTGGACAGGGGGCTATCAGCCCCAGCATTTT
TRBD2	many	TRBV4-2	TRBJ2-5	CASSQDPLAGVETQYF	TGTGCCAGCAGCCAAGATCCCCTAGCGGGAGTTGAGACCCAGTACTTC
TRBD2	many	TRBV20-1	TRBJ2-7	CSARGASGWEQYF	TGCAGTGCTAGAGGGGCTAGCGGTTGGGAGCAGTACTTC
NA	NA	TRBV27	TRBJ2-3	CASSLFETSTDTQYF	TGTGCCAGCAGTTTATTTGAAACTAGCACAGATACGCAGTATTTT
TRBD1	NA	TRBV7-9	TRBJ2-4	CASSLTGAELAKNIQYF	TGTGCCAGCAGCTTGACAGGGGCAGAACTAGCCAAAAACATTCAGTACTTC
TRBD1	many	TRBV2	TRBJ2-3	CASSGQGADTQYF	TGTGCCAGCAGTGGGCAGGGGGCAGATACGCAGTATTTT
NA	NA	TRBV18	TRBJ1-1	CASSREEGSTEAFF	TGTGCCAGCTCGCGTGAGGAGGGAAGCACTGAAGCTTTCTTT
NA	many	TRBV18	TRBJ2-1	CASAINEQFF	TGTGCCAGCGCTATCAATGAGCAGTTCTTC
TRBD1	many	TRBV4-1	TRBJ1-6	CASSQEGSGGSPLHF	TGCGCCAGCAGCCAAGAAGGGTCAGGGGGTTCACCCCTCCACTTT
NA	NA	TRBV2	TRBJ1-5	CASSEAEQQPQHF	TGTGCCAGCAGTGAAGCCGAACAGCAGCCCCAGCATTTT
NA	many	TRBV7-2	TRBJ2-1	CASTQGGLQFF	TGTGCCAGCACCCAAGGAGGGCTGCAGTTCTTC
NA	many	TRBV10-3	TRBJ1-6	CAISETRDLNSPLHF	TGTGCCATCAGTGAAACCCGGGACCTTAATTCACCCCTCCACTTT
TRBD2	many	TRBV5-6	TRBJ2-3	CASSPKGGMAPDTQYF	TGTGCCAGCAGCCCGAAGGGAGGGATGGCGCCAGATACGCAGTATTTT
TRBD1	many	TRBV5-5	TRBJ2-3	CASSTREGARGTQYF	TGTGCCAGCAGCACACGCGAGGGGGCGAGGGGTACGCAGTATTTT
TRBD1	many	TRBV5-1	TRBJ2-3	CASSLTGKDTQYF	TGCGCCAGCAGCCTGACAGGGAAAGATACGCAGTATTTT
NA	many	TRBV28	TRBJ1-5	CASSLGRVGNQPQHF	TGTGCCAGCAGTTTGGGCAGGGTAGGCAATCAGCCCCAGCATTTT
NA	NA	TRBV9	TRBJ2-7	CASSVEGAGINSEQYF	TGTGCCAGCAGCGTAGAAGGGGCAGGGATTAACTCCGAGCAGTACTTC
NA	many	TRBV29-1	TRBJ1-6	CSVAQGSNSPLHF	TGCAGCGTTGCACAGGGCAGTAATTCACCCCTCCACTTT
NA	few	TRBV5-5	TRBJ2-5	CASSRQGAETQYF	TGTGCCAGCAGCCGACAAGGGGCAGAGACCCAGTACTTC
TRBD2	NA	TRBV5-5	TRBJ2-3	CAVKLAGGITDTQYF	TGTGCCGTTAAACTAGCGGGGGGGATAACAGATACGCAGTATTTT
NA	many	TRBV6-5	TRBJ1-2	CASSYSMGQGGYTF	TGTGCCAGCAGTTACTCTATGGGACAAGGAGGCTACACCTTC
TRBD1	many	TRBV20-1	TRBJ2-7	CSASGRDRDPYEQYF	TGCAGTGCTAGCGGCCGGGACAGGGACCCCTACGAGCAGTACTTC
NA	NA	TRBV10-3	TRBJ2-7	CAISESTALGDEQYF	TGTGCCATCAGTGAGTCGACAGCTTTGGGAGACGAGCAGTACTTC
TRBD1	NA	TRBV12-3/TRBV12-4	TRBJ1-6	CASSDRDRRSYNSPLHF	TGTGCCAGCAGCGACCGGGACAGGCGCTCCTATAATTCACCCCTCCACTTT
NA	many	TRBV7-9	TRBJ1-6	CASSLDRSSPLHF	TGTGCCAGCAGCCTTGACAGGAGCTCACCCCTCCACTTT
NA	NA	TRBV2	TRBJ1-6	CASHEGAGYNSPLHF	TGTGCCAGCCACGAAGGGGCCGGGTATAATTCACCCCTCCACTTT
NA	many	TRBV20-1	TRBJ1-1	CSVSVQQGRNTEAFF	TGCAGTGTTTCTGTGCAACAGGGAAGGAACACTGAAGCTTTCTTT
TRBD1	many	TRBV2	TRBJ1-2	CASEQGALGGYTF	TGTGCCAGCGAACAGGGGGCGCTTGGTGGCTACACCTTC
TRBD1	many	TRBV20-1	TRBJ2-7	CSAGRQGSREQYF	TGCAGTGCTGGACGACAGGGCTCTAGAGAGCAGTACTTC
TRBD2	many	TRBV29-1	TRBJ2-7	CSALTSGSYEQYF	TGCAGCGCATTGACTAGCGGGAGTTACGAGCAGTACTTC
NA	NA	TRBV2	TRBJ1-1	CASSNSMNTEAFF	TGTGCCAGCAGCAACAGTATGAACACTGAAGCTTTCTTT
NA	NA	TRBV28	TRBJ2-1	CASSSLRAGVGNEQFF	TGTGCCAGCAGTTCGTTACGGGCAGGGGTGGGCAATGAGCAGTTCTTC
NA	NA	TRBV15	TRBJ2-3	CATSREIGKGDTQYF	TGTGCCACCAGCAGAGAAATAGGGAAAGGAGATACGCAGTATTTT
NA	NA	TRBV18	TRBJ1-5	CASSPDSSGQPQHF	TGTGCCAGCTCGCCGGACAGCTCGGGTCAGCCCCAGCATTTT
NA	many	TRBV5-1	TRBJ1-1	CASSLSRDTEAFF	TGCGCCAGCAGCTTGTCCCGTGACACTGAAGCTTTCTTT
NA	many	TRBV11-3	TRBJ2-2	CASSLHGGNTGELFF	TGTGCCAGCAGCTTACACGGGGGGAACACCGGGGAGCTGTTTTTT
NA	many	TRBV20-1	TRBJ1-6	CGSSSYNSPLHF	TGCGGTTCGAGCTCCTATAATTCACCCCTCCACTTT
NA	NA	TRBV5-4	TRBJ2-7	CASSQSGSSYEQYF	TGTGCCAGCAGCCAGAGCGGGTCCTCCTACGAGCAGTACTTC
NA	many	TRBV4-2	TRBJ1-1	CASSQKDGLNTEAFF	TGTGCCAGCAGCCAGAAAGACGGCTTGAACACTGAAGCTTTCTTT
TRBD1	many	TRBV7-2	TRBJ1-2	CASVEQGVNYGYTF	TGTGCCAGCGTAGAGCAGGGGGTGAACTATGGCTACACCTTC
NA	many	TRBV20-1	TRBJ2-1	CSAQGPLGEQFF	TGCAGTGCCCAGGGGCCCTTGGGTGAGCAGTTCTTC
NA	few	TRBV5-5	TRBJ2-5	CASSSTHGGETQYF	TGTGCCAGCAGCTCCACTCATGGGGGGGAGACCCAGTACTTC
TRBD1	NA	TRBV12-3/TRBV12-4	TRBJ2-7	CASSFGTGPYEQYF	TGTGCCAGCAGTTTCGGGACAGGACCCTACGAGCAGTACTTC
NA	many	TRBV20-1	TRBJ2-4	CSVAKNIQYF	TGCAGCGTAGCCAAAAACATTCAGTACTTC
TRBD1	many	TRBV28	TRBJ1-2	CASIPLDPGTDDNYGYTF	TGTGCCAGCATCCCTTTAGATCCCGGGACAGATGACAACTATGGCTACACCTTC
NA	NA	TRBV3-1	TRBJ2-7	CASTPLYEQYF	TGTGCCAGCACACCCCTCTACGAGCAGTACTTC
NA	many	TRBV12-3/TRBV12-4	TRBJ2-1	CASSTPRFYNEQFF	TGTGCCAGCAGTACGCCGAGGTTTTACAATGAGCAGTTCTTC
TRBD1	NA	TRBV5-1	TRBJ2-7	CASSATGYTYEQYF	TGCGCCAGCAGCGCGACAGGGTACACCTACGAGCAGTACTTC
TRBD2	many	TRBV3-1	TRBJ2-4	CASSQDGGGRGNIQYF	TGTGCCAGCAGCCAAGATGGAGGCGGGAGGGGAAACATTCAGTACTTC
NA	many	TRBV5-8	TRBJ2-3	CASSLGESSTDTQYF	TGTGCCAGCAGCTTGGGAGAATCGAGCACAGATACGCAGTATTTT
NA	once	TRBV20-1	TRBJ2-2	CSANDQLSGLFF	TGCAGTGCTAACGACCAGCTCAGCGGGCTGTTTTTT
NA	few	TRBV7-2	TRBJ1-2	CASSPPRWGYTF	TGTGCCAGCAGCCCACCTAGGTGGGGCTACACCTTC
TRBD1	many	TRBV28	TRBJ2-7	CASSFLDRGRDEQYF	TGTGCCAGCAGTTTTTTGGACAGGGGGCGAGACGAGCAGTACTTC
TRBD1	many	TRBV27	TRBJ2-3	CASRKSTGVLTYRSTDTQYF	TGTGCCAGCAGGAAGTCAACAGGGGTCCTTACTTATCGAAGCACAGATACGCAGTATTTT
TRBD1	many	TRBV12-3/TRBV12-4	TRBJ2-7	CASSLAGRTGEQYF	TGTGCCAGCAGTTTAGCGGGGAGGACAGGGGAGCAGTACTTC
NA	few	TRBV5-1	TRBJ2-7	CASSSTGPLYEQYF	TGCGCCAGCAGCTCCACGGGACCCCTGTACGAGCAGTACTTC